This is a list of T cell receptor beta chains from one sample in a study of beta chain features in type 1 diabetes. Measured with immunoSEQ multiplex PCR; TCRdb has only the in-frame clones, and not every one. In the table there are approximately 40,000 clones, approximately 51% of which are singletons. The specimen was stem cell memory CD4+ T cells from blood. Receptor source: a woman under 40 in good health. Each CDR3 is given with its conserved first and last residue. A D gene is named only where the DNA matches it firmly. Where a row states a size, it is once, few, many or the class of an expanded clone; other rows omit it.

TGTGCCAGCACCCTCCACTCAACCGCAGGGGGCTACACCTTC,CASTLHSTAGGYTF,.,TRBV27,TRBJ1-2,.
TGTGCCAGCAGTAACAGGGGGACGAACACTGAAGCTTTCTTT,CASSNRGTNTEAFF,TRBD1,TRBV6-6,TRBJ1-1,.
TGTGCTAGCAGCTTACTTAGCGGGAGTGACACCGGGGAGCTGTTTTTT,CASSLLSGSDTGELFF,TRBD2,TRBV7-7,TRBJ2-2,.
TGTGCCAGCAGCTCCGGGACAGTTAAAAAATACGAGCAGTACTTC,CASSSGTVKKYEQYF,TRBD1,TRBV7-9,TRBJ2-7,.
TGTGCCAGCAGTTATAATGGGGGCCGTCGGAACTATGGCTACACCTTC,CASSYNGGRRNYGYTF,.,TRBV6-5,TRBJ1-2,few
TGTGCCAGCTCACCCTTGGGGGCGAGTGAAGAGACCCAGTACTTC,CASSPLGASEETQYF,.,TRBV18,TRBJ2-5,.
TGTGCCAGCAGTCGGGACAGGAACACAGATACGCAGTATTTT,CASSRDRNTDTQYF,TRBD1,TRBV28,TRBJ2-3,few
TGTGCCAGCTCCATCCAGGGGAATCAGCCCCAGCATTTT,CASSIQGNQPQHF,.,TRBV18,TRBJ1-5,.
TGTGCCAGCTCACTTGGGACAGACTACGAGCAGTACTTC,CASSLGTDYEQYF,TRBD1,TRBV18,TRBJ2-7,.
TGTGCCAGCAGCCGGTTGGACAGGGCCGACTACGAGCAGTACTTC,CASSRLDRADYEQYF,TRBD1,TRBV14,TRBJ2-7,.
TGTGCCAGCAGCCTAGGACTAGCGGGGTACAATGAGCAGTTCTTC,CASSLGLAGYNEQFF,TRBD2,TRBV2,TRBJ2-1,.
TGTGCCAGTAGTATAATATGGGACAATAGCAATCAGCCCCAGCATTTT,CASSIIWDNSNQPQHF,.,TRBV19,TRBJ1-5,.
TGTGCCAGCAGCTTAAGGTCTAGCGGATTCTTCGAGCAGTACTTC,CASSLRSSGFFEQYF,TRBD2,TRBV7-2,TRBJ2-7,few
TGTGCCAGTAGTATCGGCCAGGGTGGAAGTCGCGAGCAGTACTTC,CASSIGQGGSREQYF,.,TRBV19,TRBJ2-7,.
TGTGCCAGCAGCTTTGAGTCCTGGACTAGACAAGAGACCCAGTACTTC,CASSFESWTRQETQYF,TRBD2,TRBV7-2,TRBJ2-5,.
TGCGCCAGCAGCTGGGGGACTAGCGGGAGTGTTAAGAACGAGCAGTACTTC,CASSWGTSGSVKNEQYF,TRBD2,TRBV5-1,TRBJ2-7,.
TGTGCCAGCAGCTCCTCAGGGGACTCCTACGAGCAGTACTTC,CASSSSGDSYEQYF,.,TRBV7-3,TRBJ2-7,.
TGTGCCAGCAGCGGAGCCGGGACAGCAAAAGCTTTCTTT,CASSGAGTAKAFF,TRBD1,TRBV5-6,TRBJ1-1,.
TGCGCCAGCAGCCCCGGACAGGGGACCTACAATGAGCAGTTCTTC,CASSPGQGTYNEQFF,TRBD1,TRBV4-3,TRBJ2-1,.
TGCAGTGCGGAACAGGGCTTGGAGCAGTACTTC,CSAEQGLEQYF,.,TRBV20-1,TRBJ2-7,.
TGTGCCAGCAGCTCCTTCTACGAGCAGTACTTC,CASSSFYEQYF,.,TRBV7-9,TRBJ2-7,.
TGTGCCAGCAGTTTAAGGCTGGCGAGGAAGTTGGGAAACACCATATATTTT,CASSLRLARKLGNTIYF,.,TRBV28,TRBJ1-3,few
TGTGCCAGCAGCCCCACCGGGGGACTAGCGGGAGGAGGGGAAGACAATGAGCAGTTCTTC,CASSPTGGLAGGGEDNEQFF,.,TRBV21-1,TRBJ2-1,.
TGTGCCAGCAGTTGGGAGGGACAAATACGCACTGAGCAGTTCTTC,CASSWEGQIRTEQFF,.,TRBV27,TRBJ2-1,.
TGTGCCAGTAAAATCGGGACAGAAGCTTTCTTT,CASKIGTEAFF,.,TRBV19,TRBJ1-1,few
TGTGCCAGCAGCCTAGACAGGGAACAGACCCAGTACTTC,CASSLDREQTQYF,TRBD1,TRBV11-3,TRBJ2-5,.
TGCGCCAGCAGCTTGGGGGCCTCCTTTGAAAAACTGTTTTTT,CASSLGASFEKLFF,.,TRBV5-1,TRBJ1-4,once
TGCGCCAGCAGCCCCGGACTAGCGGGGACAACCTACAATGAGCAGTTCTTC,CASSPGLAGTTYNEQFF,TRBD2,TRBV5-1,TRBJ2-1,few
TGTGCCAGCAGCTTATTCGGGAGGGCCGAGGGCGATACGCAGTATTTT,CASSLFGRAEGDTQYF,TRBD2,TRBV7-6,TRBJ2-3,.
TGTGCCAGCAGCCAAGGACAGGACTATGGCTACACCTTC,CASSQGQDYGYTF,.,TRBV4-2,TRBJ1-2,.
TGTGCCAGCGGCCCTCCGGGACTACACGAGCAGTACTTC,CASGPPGLHEQYF,TRBD2,TRBV28,TRBJ2-7,.
TGTGCCAGCAGCAAACAGGGTCCCTACGAGCAGTACTTC,CASSKQGPYEQYF,.,TRBV7-2,TRBJ2-7,few
TGTGCCAGCAGCGTAAGTGGGGCGAATACGCAGTATTTT,CASSVSGANTQYF,.,TRBV9,TRBJ2-3,.
TGCAGCGTTGAAGTACAGGGTAGCTCCTACGAGCAGTACTTC,CSVEVQGSSYEQYF,.,TRBV29-1,TRBJ2-7,few
TGTGCCAGCAGAGGGGACAGCTGGGATGAAAAACTGTTTTTT,CASRGDSWDEKLFF,TRBD1,TRBV2,TRBJ1-4,.
TGTGCCAGCATTTTTCGACGGGGATCCTACAATGAGCAGTTCTTC,CASIFRRGSYNEQFF,.,TRBV6-1,TRBJ2-1,.
TGTGCCAGCACTAGCGGGAACTCCTACAATGAGCAGTTCTTC,CASTSGNSYNEQFF,TRBD2,TRBV7-9,TRBJ2-1,.
TGTGCCAGCAGCCAAGAAAGGGGGCCCACTGAAGCTTTCTTT,CASSQERGPTEAFF,TRBD1,TRBV7-9,TRBJ1-1,few
TGTGCCAGCAGTTGGACTAGTACACAAGAGACCCAGTACTTC,CASSWTSTQETQYF,TRBD2,TRBV28,TRBJ2-5,once
TGCGCCAGCAGCTTGGCGACAGGGGGCGGCACAGATACGCAGTATTTT,CASSLATGGGTDTQYF,TRBD1,TRBV5-1,TRBJ2-3,.
TGTGCCAGTAGTCCAAAGACTGATCAGCCCCAGCATTTT,CASSPKTDQPQHF,.,TRBV19,TRBJ1-5,few
TGTGCCAGCAGCCCTCCCCAGGGGGTAGAGACCCAGTACTTC,CASSPPQGVETQYF,TRBD1,TRBV7-9,TRBJ2-5,.